The rows below give T cell receptor beta chains drawn from one sample of a study of T cell repertoires in cytomegalovirus infection. One entry per CDR3 protein, called by TCRdb with MiXCR from the reads. The sample lists around 280,000 distinct CDR3 sequences; roughly an eighth were seen once. Material: PBMCs. These receptors originate from a human donor in good health (CMV status not recorded). Some clones in this sample may be carry-over from other donors' samples. Each CDR3 is given with its conserved first and last residue. The D gene is left open where the match is weak. For some rows the clone size is stated as once, few or many, or as a class when expanded; others skip it.

D,size,J,V,DNA,CDR3
TRBD1,NA,TRBJ2-5,TRBV18,TGTGCCAGCTCAGCCCCGGGACAGGGCTTAGAGACCAAGTACTTC,CASSAPGQGLETKYF
NA,many,TRBJ1-5,TRBV7-2,TGTGCCAGCAGCTTACAAGGAAGTCAGCCCCAGCATTTT,CASSLQGSQPQHF
NA,NA,TRBJ2-3,TRBV27,TGTGCCAGCAGTTATTACCCCCGGGACCCCGGCACAGATACGCAGTATTTT,CASSYYPRDPGTDTQYF
NA,many,TRBJ2-1,TRBV7-6,TGTGCCAGCTCACCGGGACTCTACAGAGAGCAGTTCTTC,CASSPGLYREQFF
NA,few,TRBJ2-5,TRBV28,TGTGCCAGCAGGGCCCAATGGGAGACCCAGTACTTC,CASRAQWETQYF
NA,many,TRBJ2-5,TRBV20-1,TGCAGTGCTAGTAAGGATGGGCGGAAAGAGACCCAGTACTTC,CSASKDGRKETQYF
NA,NA,TRBJ2-2,TRBV29-1,TGCAGCGTTGAAGATCAGGTTCGGGAGCTGTTTTTT,CSVEDQVRELFF
TRBD1,NA,TRBJ1-3,TRBV29-1,TGCAGCGTTGGACAGGGGGCGGCCATATATTTT,CSVGQGAAIYF
NA,many,TRBJ2-7,TRBV7-9,TGTGCCAGCAGCACCGGACTACCGAGCTCCTACGAGCAGTACTTC,CASSTGLPSSYEQYF
NA,many,TRBJ2-5,TRBV12-3/TRBV12-4,TGTGCCAGCAGTTTAGCGTGGGTGGGGGAGACCCAGTACTTC,CASSLAWVGETQYF
NA,NA,TRBJ2-7,TRBV20-1,TGCAGTGCCAGGCTCGGGGCGGGAAAAACCTACGAGCAGTACTTC,CSARLGAGKTYEQYF
NA,NA,TRBJ1-1,TRBV24-1,TGTGCCACCAGTGATAGCCGGGCAGCCGGGAACACTGAAGCTTTCTTT,CATSDSRAAGNTEAFF
NA,few,TRBJ2-7,TRBV28,TGTGCCACCAAAGGGAATGTTTACGAGCAGTACTTC,CATKGNVYEQYF
TRBD1,NA,TRBJ1-1,TRBV20-1,TGCAGTGCTCCAAAACAGGGGGGAAACACTGAAGCTTTCTTT,CSAPKQGGNTEAFF
TRBD2,few,TRBJ2-3,TRBV29-1,TGCAGCGTTGAAGGCGGGAGGAACTCAGATACGCAGTATTTT,CSVEGGRNSDTQYF
TRBD1,few,TRBJ1-1,TRBV7-4,TGTGCCAGCAGCGTGGGACAGAGGGCGAACACTGAAGCTTTCTTT,CASSVGQRANTEAFF
TRBD2,few,TRBJ2-7,TRBV28,TGTGCCAGCAGTTCTCCGGGACTAGCGGGAGCCTACGAGCAGTACTTC,CASSSPGLAGAYEQYF
NA,many,TRBJ2-1,TRBV11-2,TGTGCATCGGGGAGGACCTACAATGAGCAGTTCTTC,CASGRTYNEQFF
TRBD1,NA,TRBJ2-2,TRBV4-2,TGTGCCAGCAGACCGGGACAGACTGACCTCGGGGAGCTGTTTTTT,CASRPGQTDLGELFF
NA,NA,TRBJ1-2,TRBV29-1,TGCAGCGTTGAAGAACAGGGACGAGGCTACACCTTC,CSVEEQGRGYTF
NA,NA,TRBJ2-1,TRBV20-1,TGCAGTGCTAGAGCACCCGGCCCCGAGAAGCAGTTCTTC,CSARAPGPEKQFF
NA,many,TRBJ1-5,TRBV7-9,TGTGCCAGCAGCTCGACGGACAAGGAAAGCAATCAGCCCCAGCATTTT,CASSSTDKESNQPQHF
NA,many,TRBJ2-3,TRBV19,TGTGCCAGTAGTATAGCAGAGGGGCTCAGCACAGATACGCAGTATTTT,CASSIAEGLSTDTQYF
TRBD1,NA,TRBJ2-5,TRBV29-1,TGCAGCGTTGAAGATCCCGACAGGGGTCCGGAGACCCAGTACTTC,CSVEDPDRGPETQYF
NA,many,TRBJ2-5,TRBV11-2,TGTGCCAGCAGCTTAATCCCGGAGACCCAGTACTTC,CASSLIPETQYF
NA,many,TRBJ1-2,TRBV2,TGTGCCAGCTACCCAGACCGCGTGGGCTACACCTTC,CASYPDRVGYTF
NA,few,TRBJ2-5,TRBV5-1,TGCGCCAGCAGCTTGGATGGCGGACAAGAGACCCAGTACTTC,CASSLDGGQETQYF
NA,many,TRBJ1-1,TRBV12-3/TRBV12-4,TGTGCCAGCAGTTTCGGGCTGAGAGGGGACACTGAAGCTTTCTTT,CASSFGLRGDTEAFF
TRBD1,few,TRBJ1-2,TRBV19,TGTGCCAGTAGTAAAGGGACAGTGCAACAACGTTGGTATGGCTACACCTTC,CASSKGTVQQRWYGYTF
NA,NA,TRBJ2-1,TRBV11-2,TGTGCCAGCAGCTTTGTGCATGAGCAGTTCTTC,CASSFVHEQFF
NA,many,TRBJ2-7,TRBV19,TGTGCCAGTAGTATCGGTGGGACGGAAAAGCAGTACTTC,CASSIGGTEKQYF
TRBD2,many,TRBJ2-1,TRBV6-2/TRBV6-3,TGTGCCAGCAGTTTTCTAGCGGGAGTCAGAAATGAGCAGTTCTTC,CASSFLAGVRNEQFF
NA,few,TRBJ2-5,TRBV5-1,TGCGCCAGCAGCTTTGGACCGACGCAGCGAGAGACCCAGTACTTC,CASSFGPTQRETQYF
TRBD2,NA,TRBJ2-2,TRBV7-2,TGTGCCAGCACTAAAAGGGAGGGCCTCACCGGGGAGCTGTTTTTT,CASTKREGLTGELFF
TRBD2,many,TRBJ2-1,TRBV5-4,TGTGCCAGCAGCTTGTCTAGCGGAACCTACAATGAGCAGTTCTTC,CASSLSSGTYNEQFF
NA,few,TRBJ1-1,TRBV6-1,TGTGCCAGCCTACCTAGAAGCGACACTGAAGCTTTCTTT,CASLPRSDTEAFF
NA,many,TRBJ2-1,TRBV2,TGTGCCAGCAGTGAAAAGGTTAAGCAGTTCTTC,CASSEKVKQFF
NA,many,TRBJ1-1,TRBV28,TGTGCCAGCAGTCCGTCGGAAAAGAAGGACACTGAAGCTTTCTTT,CASSPSEKKDTEAFF
TRBD2,few,TRBJ2-2,TRBV28,TGTGCCAGCAGTTACTCGGGAGGGCCCTCCGGGGAGCTGTTTTTT,CASSYSGGPSGELFF
NA,NA,TRBJ1-2,TRBV5-1,TGCGCCAGCAGCTTGCTTCACAGGGTTGGAAACTATGGCTACACCTTC,CASSLLHRVGNYGYTF
NA,few,TRBJ1-4,TRBV20-1,TGCAGTGCTAGAGATCTAGCTGGGCCGGGAGAAAAACTGTTTTTT,CSARDLAGPGEKLFF
NA,once,TRBJ1-3,TRBV6-4,TGTGCCAGCAGTTCTGACTTCTCTGGAAACGCCATATATTTT,CASSSDFSGNAIYF